The 24 T cell receptor beta chains presented below share a single source sample, sequenced in a study of blood T cell repertoires in COVID-19 (dated by TCRdb to the early 2020s). Receptor amplification or capture employed the immunoSEQ multiplex PCR assay. This is the immuneACCESS table as TCRdb keeps it, with only in-frame sequences that have V and J called. A part of the clones is gone; compared with another copy, unresolved V genes explain less than half, and the rest is unexplained. Counted in this sample were under 20,000 clones; under 90% of them appeared once. The top ten hold around 17% of the sample. What was sequenced was peripheral blood. These receptor sequences come from a human donor with active COVID-19. The donor label of this sample is uncertain.

The chain links TRBV6-6 to TRBJ1-3; 9 bases line up with TRBD1. The J segment lost 0 bases and the V segment lost 7 bases, leaving 7 bases of the junction unmatched. From germline, CDR1 is MNHNY and CDR2 SVGAGI (reference sequence). There are 16 residues in the CDR3. The CDR3 here is CASKGQGRISGNTIYF. Written as DNA, the CDR3 is TGTGCCAGCAAAGGACAGGGGCGTATCTCTGGAAACACCATATATTTT.

The chain links TRBV27 to TRBJ1-1, with 9 nucleotides matching TRBD1. The V gene's germline CDR1 is MNHEY and CDR2 SMNVEV (reference sequence). The CDR3 consists of 13 residues. J was trimmed by 3 bases and V by 4 bases; bases with no gene match: 0. The CDR3 loop is CASSWTGDTEAFF. CDR3 coding DNA: TGTGCCAGCAGTTGGACAGGGGACACTGAAGCTTTCTTT.

The chain employs TRBV4-3 and TRBJ1-2, with 8 nucleotides matching TRBD1. CDR1 and CDR2 from the germline V gene are LGHNA and YSLEER. The V segment lost 4 bases and the J segment 2 bases; nucleotides outside the gene matches: 6. The CDR3 extends over 15 amino acids. The CDR3 DNA reads as TGCGCCAGCAGCCCCGTCGCAGGGGGCAACTATGGCTACACCTTC. This encodes CASSPVAGGNYGYTF.

The J gene is TRBJ2-1, the V gene TRBV27, with TRBD2 identical over 7 bases. CDR3 length: 13 amino acids. Per germline, CDR1 MNHEY and CDR2 SMNVEV (reference sequence). With 3 bases clipped from V and 7 bases from J, the junction kept 3 bases outside the gene matches. CDR3 DNA: TGTGCCAGCAGTTTTTCGGGGGGTAATGAGCAGTTCTTC. It specifies CASSFSGGNEQFF.

The chain uses TRBV7-8 and TRBJ2-2; TRBD1 aligns across 8 bases. There are 16 residues in the CDR3. The V and J ends lost 4 bases and 7 bases, in that order; junction bases with no gene match: 11. Germline CDR1 reads SGHVS; CDR2 reads FQNEAQ. DNA for the CDR3: TGTGCCAGCAGCTCCGAACAGGGGGGCCTCGGCGGGGAGCTGTTTTTT. It translates to CASSSEQGGLGGELFF.

The rearrangement joins TRBV21-1 to TRBJ1-3. TRBV21-1 is noted as a pseudogene. This CDR3 is built from 14 residues. CDR3 coding DNA: TGTGCGGAGGTTGGCAGGCCGATTGGAAACACCATATATTTT. Translating it yields CAEVGRPIGNTIYF.

This rearrangement joins TRBV6-2 or TRBV6-3 to TRBJ2-5; perhaps TRBD2 as D (7 bases). This CDR3 has 14 amino acids. Looked up from germline, CDR1 is MNHEY and CDR2 is SVGEGT. The V gene lost 0 bases and the J gene lost 11 bases, with 16 bases spanning the gap. The CDR3 sequence: CASSYSTIGGTQYF. CDR3 nucleotide sequence: TGTGCCAGCAGTTACTCTACTATCGGGGGGACACAGTACTTC.

The J gene is TRBJ2-7, the V gene TRBV4-2; D perhaps matches TRBD2 (5 bases). This CDR3 spans 14 amino acids. Per the germline V gene, CDR1 is LGHNA and CDR2 is YNFKEQ. V dropped 0 bases and J dropped 3 bases, with 9 bases sitting between them. The CDR3 DNA follows: TGTGCCAGCAGCCAAGACCTGGGGAGCTACGAGCAGTACTTC. This codes for CASSQDLGSYEQYF.

The DNA of the CDR3 is TGTGCCAGCAGTTCCCTGACTGGACAGGGGATGAGTGAAAAACTGTTTTTT. Its translation is CASSSLTGQGMSEKLFF. V is TRBV6-2 or TRBV6-3 and J is TRBJ1-4, with 9 bases identical to TRBD1. The CDR3 is made up of 17 amino acids. Germline values: CDR1 MNHEY, CDR2 SVGEGT. V dropped 4 bases and J dropped 7; count of bases not matched to a gene: 13.

A single count supports this clone. The genes are TRBV28 and TRBJ2-7; 7 bases line up with TRBD1. The CDR3 runs 17 residues. With 2 bases clipped from V and 0 bases from J, the junction kept 10 bases outside the gene matches. Germline V gene data show CDR1 as MDHEN and CDR2 as SYDVKM. DNA for the CDR3: TGTGCCAGCAGTTTACGCCTGACAGGGCACCTCTCCTACGAGCAGTACTTC. This encodes CASSLRLTGHLSYEQYF.

The chain joins TRBV5-1 to TRBJ2-7; D not certain. This CDR3 comprises 12 residues. V shed 4 bases and J shed 4 bases, with 9 bases lying between them. Looked up from germline, CDR1 is SGHRS and CDR2 is YFSETQ. CDR3 loop: CASSKNTYEQYF. The CDR3, as DNA: TGCGCCAGCAGCAAAAACACGTACGAGCAGTACTTC.

CDR3 DNA sequence: TGCAGTGCTAGTGGACAGGGCGTAGACTACGAGCAGTACTTC. It codes for CSASGQGVDYEQYF. The V and J genes are TRBV20-1 and TRBJ2-7; 8 bases agree with TRBD1. Trimming at V came to 3 bases and at J to 3 bases, leaving 7 bases not matched to a gene. The germline CDR1 and CDR2 sequences are DFQATT and SNEGSKA (reference sequence). The CDR3 is 14 amino acids.

The chain recombines TRBV6-5 with TRBJ1-5; no firm D call. CDR3 length: 13 residues. The V gene lost 6 bases and the J gene lost 0 bases, with 6 bases spanning the gap. The germline CDR1 and CDR2 sequences are MNHEY and SVGAGI. Here the CDR3 reads CASSPNSNQPQHF. In DNA form, the CDR3 reads TGTGCCAGCAGCCCAAATAGCAATCAGCCCCAGCATTTT.

The chain has TRBV4-1 and TRBJ2-1; TRBD2 aligns across 9 bases. The CDR3 loop spans 17 amino acids. CDR1 MGHRA and CDR2 YSYEKL come from the germline V gene. After removal of 0 bases from V and 12 bases from J, the junction contained 15 bases not matched to a gene. Here the CDR3 reads CASSQDSGVAGGIGQFF. In DNA, the CDR3 is TGCGCCAGCAGCCAAGATTCTGGTGTCGCGGGGGGGATTGGGCAGTTCTTC.

This chain connects TRBV5-4 to TRBJ2-4, with 8 bases identical to TRBD1. Trimming at V came to 2 bases and at J to 3 bases, leaving 7 bases not matched to a gene. The CDR3 is 16 residues long. CDR1 and CDR2 from the germline V gene are SGHNT and YYREEE (reference sequence). Here the CDR3 reads CASSLPGQGDKNIQYF. Here the CDR3 DNA reads TGTGCCAGCAGCTTACCCGGACAGGGTGACAAAAACATTCAGTACTTC.

The genes are TRBV21-1 and TRBJ2-7; whether TRBD2, the table's D call, matches the DNA was not checked. TRBV21-1 is tagged as a pseudogene. CDR3 length equals 13 residues. The CDR3 DNA reads as TGTGCCAGCGGAGGTCGGGGCTCCTACGAGCAGTACTTC. It translates to CASGGRGSYEQYF.

This clone was found once. The CDR3 DNA reads as TGTGCCAGCCTTATGGCGGGGGCGGGTCGGAATGAGCAGTTCTTC. This codes for CASLMAGAGRNEQFF. The rearrangement links TRBV5-6 to TRBJ2-1, with a possible D match to TRBD2 (7 bases). Germline V gene data show CDR1 as SGHDT and CDR2 as YYEEEE. The germline V and J ends were trimmed by 7 bases and 7 bases, with 21 bases remaining between them. The CDR3 is made up of 15 amino acids.

The chain is built from TRBV5-6 and TRBJ2-4; 10 nucleotides match TRBD1. CDR3 size: 13 residues. Germline V gene lookup returns CDR1 SGHDT and CDR2 YYEEEE. Trimming at V came to 4 bases and at J to 14 bases, leaving 9 bases not matched to a gene. CDR3 sequence reads: CASSSMTGGPKYF. CDR3 bases: TGTGCCAGCAGCAGTATGACAGGGGGCCCGAAGTACTTC.

The chain combines TRBV19 with TRBJ1-5; TRBD1 is a possible D gene (5 bases). Trimming took off 1 base at V and 4 bases at J, with 14 bases between the two ends. Germline CDR1 LNHDA, CDR2 SQIVND (reference sequence). The CDR3 contains 16 residues. The CDR3 here is CASSIGRQKGNQPQHF. The CDR3 DNA reads TGTGCCAGTAGTATAGGAAGACAGAAAGGTAATCAGCCCCAGCATTTT.

This chain joins TRBV3-1 (or the pseudogene TRBV3-2) and TRBJ1-6; D is uncertain. From germline, CDR1 is LGHDT and CDR2 YNNKEL (reference sequence). The V end was cut by 4 bases, the J end by 7 bases, with 14 bases between. The CDR3 extends over 15 amino acids. As DNA, the CDR3 is TGTGCCAGCAGCCCCAAAGGAGGGATCAATTCACCCCTCCACTTT. Translated, it gives CASSPKGGINSPLHF.

A note on this clone: This sample also contains other DNA sequences that code for the same CDR3. The V call is TRBV19, the J call TRBJ1-1; D gene ambiguous. The CDR3 has 12 residues. V lost 3 bases, J lost 5 bases, and 7 bases lay in between. From germline, CDR1 is LNHDA and CDR2 SQIVND (reference sequence). CDR3 coding DNA: TGTGCCAGTAGTATCGGGGTTACTGAAGCTTTCTTT. The encoded protein is CASSIGVTEAFF.

V gene TRBV19 combines with J gene TRBJ1-4, with TRBD1 as a possible D gene (5 bases). The CDR3 spans 15 residues. Germline loops: CDR1 LNHDA, CDR2 SQIVND (reference sequence). Trimming removed 4 bases at V and 8 bases at J, with 17 bases between. This CDR3 reads CASSKVAKRGEKLFF. The CDR3 DNA is TGTGCCAGTAGTAAGGTAGCTAAGCGGGGCGAAAAACTGTTTTTT.

This sequence joins TRBV19 and TRBJ1-2; 9 bases fit TRBD1. V shed 7 bases, J shed 7 bases, and the junction held 7 bases outside the gene matches. Germline V gene sequence: CDR1 LNHDA, CDR2 SQIVND (reference sequence). This CDR3 contains 13 residues. The CDR3 DNA reads TGTGCCAGTAATAGACAGGGGGTCGGTGGCTACACCTTC. Residues: CASNRQGVGGYTF.

The V gene is TRBV5-6, the J gene TRBJ1-1, with 12 nucleotides matching TRBD1. The CDR3 is 15 residues long. Germline assignment: CDR1 SGHDT and CDR2 YYEEEE. The V gene end was trimmed by 3 bases and the J gene end by 8 bases; junction bases not matched to a gene: 8. As DNA, the CDR3 is TGTGCCAGCAGCTCCGGGACAGGGGGCAGACCAGAAGCTTTCTTT. This translates into CASSSGTGGRPEAFF.